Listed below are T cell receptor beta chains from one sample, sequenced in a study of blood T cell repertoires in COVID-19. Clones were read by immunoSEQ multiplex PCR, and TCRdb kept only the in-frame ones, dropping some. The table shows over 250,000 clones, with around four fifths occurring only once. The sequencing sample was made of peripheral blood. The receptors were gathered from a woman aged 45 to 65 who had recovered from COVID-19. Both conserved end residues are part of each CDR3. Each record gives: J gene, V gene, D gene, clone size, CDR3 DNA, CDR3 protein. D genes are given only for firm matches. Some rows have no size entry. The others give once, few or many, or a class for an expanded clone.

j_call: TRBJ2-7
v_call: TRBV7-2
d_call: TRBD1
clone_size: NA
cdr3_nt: TGTGCCAGCAGCTTAGGGCAGGGGGCTGTAAGGTACGAGCAGTACTTC
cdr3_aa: CASSLGQGAVRYEQYF

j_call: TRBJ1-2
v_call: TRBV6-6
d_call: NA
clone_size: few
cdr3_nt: TGTGCCAGCAGTTACGGCAGGGGTTATGGCTACACCTTC
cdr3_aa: CASSYGRGYGYTF

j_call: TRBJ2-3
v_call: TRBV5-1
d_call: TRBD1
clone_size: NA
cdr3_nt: TGCGCCAGCAGGAAGACAGGGGGGATTGCCCCAGATACGCAGTATTTT
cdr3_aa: CASRKTGGIAPDTQYF

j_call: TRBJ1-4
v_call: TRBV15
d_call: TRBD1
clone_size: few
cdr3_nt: TGTGCCACCAGCAGAGTAGGGGGCGCGGATGAAAAACTGTTTTTT
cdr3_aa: CATSRVGGADEKLFF

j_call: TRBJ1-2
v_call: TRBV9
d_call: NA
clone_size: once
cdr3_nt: TGTGCCAGCAGCGAGGGGACAACCCCCCCTTCCTATGGCTACACCTTC
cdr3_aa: CASSEGTTPPSYGYTF

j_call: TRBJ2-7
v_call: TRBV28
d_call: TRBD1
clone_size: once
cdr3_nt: TGTGCCAGCAGTTTAGCCCCCGGGACAGGGAGCTACGAGCAGTACTTC
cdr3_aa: CASSLAPGTGSYEQYF

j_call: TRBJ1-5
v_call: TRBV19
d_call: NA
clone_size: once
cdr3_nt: TGTGCCAGTAGTAGCCGTCTACCGGTTCAGCCCCAGCATTTT
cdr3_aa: CASSSRLPVQPQHF

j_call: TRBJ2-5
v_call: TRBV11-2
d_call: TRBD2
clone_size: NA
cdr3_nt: TGTGCCAGCAGCCTAAGCGGGAGGGAACAAGAGACCCAGTACTTC
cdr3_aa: CASSLSGREQETQYF

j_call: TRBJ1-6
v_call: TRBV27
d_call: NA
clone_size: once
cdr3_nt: TGTGCCAGCAGTTTAATGGGGCAGGCCAATTCACCCCTCCACTTT
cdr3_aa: CASSLMGQANSPLHF

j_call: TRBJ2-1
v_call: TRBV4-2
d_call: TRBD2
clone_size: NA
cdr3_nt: TGTGCCAGCAGCCAAGATCCCCTAGCGGGGGGTTACAATGAGCAGTTCTTC
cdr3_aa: CASSQDPLAGGYNEQFF

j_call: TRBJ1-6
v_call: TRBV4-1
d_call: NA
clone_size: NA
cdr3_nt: TGCGCCAGCAGCCAACTAAGACTCGGTTCACCCCTCCACTTT
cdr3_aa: CASSQLRLGSPLHF

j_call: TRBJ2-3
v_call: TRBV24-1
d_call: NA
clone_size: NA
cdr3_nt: TGTGCCACCAGTGACCCCCATCAGGGTGGGGCCACAGATACGCAGTATTTT
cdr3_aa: CATSDPHQGGATDTQYF

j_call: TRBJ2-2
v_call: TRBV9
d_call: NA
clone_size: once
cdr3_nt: TGTGCCAGCAGCTCAGGGAACACCGGGGAGCTGTTTTTT
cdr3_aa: CASSSGNTGELFF

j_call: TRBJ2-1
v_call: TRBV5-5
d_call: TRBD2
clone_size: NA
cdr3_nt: TGTGCCAGCAGCTCATTTGCGGGAGGAGAGAATGAGCAGTTCTTC
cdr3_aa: CASSSFAGGENEQFF

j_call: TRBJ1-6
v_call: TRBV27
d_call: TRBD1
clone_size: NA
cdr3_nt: TGTGCCAGCACCCCTATCTGGCCGACAGGGGGGAATTCACCCCTCCACTTT
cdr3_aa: CASTPIWPTGGNSPLHF

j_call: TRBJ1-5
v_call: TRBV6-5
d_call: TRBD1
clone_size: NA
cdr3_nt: TGTGCCAGCAGGGGGATAGGGGGCGCCTATCAGCCCCAGCATTTT
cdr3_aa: CASRGIGGAYQPQHF

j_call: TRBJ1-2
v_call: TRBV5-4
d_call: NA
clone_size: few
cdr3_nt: TGTGCCAGCAGCTTGCTACATGGCTACACCTTC
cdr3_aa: CASSLLHGYTF

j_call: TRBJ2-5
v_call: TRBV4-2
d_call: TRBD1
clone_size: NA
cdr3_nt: TGTGCCAGCAGCCAGCCGCCGGGACAGGGGAGAGAGACCCAGTACTTC
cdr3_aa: CASSQPPGQGRETQYF

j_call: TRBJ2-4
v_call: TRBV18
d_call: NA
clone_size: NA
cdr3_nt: TGTGCCAGCTCACCTAGACAGGAACTAGCCAAAAACATTCAGTACTTC
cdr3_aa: CASSPRQELAKNIQYF

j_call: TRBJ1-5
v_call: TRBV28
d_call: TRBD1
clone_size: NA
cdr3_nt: TGTGCCAGCAGTTTGAACAGGGGGACTCAGCCCCAGCATTTT
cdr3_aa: CASSLNRGTQPQHF

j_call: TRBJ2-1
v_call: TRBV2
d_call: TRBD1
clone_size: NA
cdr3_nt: TGTGCCAGCAGTGGGGACAGGGTGGGCGCCAATGAGCAGTTCTTC
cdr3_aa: CASSGDRVGANEQFF

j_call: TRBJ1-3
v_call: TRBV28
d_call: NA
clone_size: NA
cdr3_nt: TGTGCCAGCAGTTTAGATTTGGGGGGGAAAGGTCTAATTGGAAACACCATATATTTT
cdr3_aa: CASSLDLGGKGLIGNTIYF

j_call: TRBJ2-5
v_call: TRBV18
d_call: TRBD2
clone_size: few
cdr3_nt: TGTGCCAGCTCACCGGGACTAGCGGGAGGAGAGACCCAGTACTTC
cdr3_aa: CASSPGLAGGETQYF

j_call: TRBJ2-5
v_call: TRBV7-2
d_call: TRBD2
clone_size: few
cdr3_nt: TGTGCCAGCAGCTTACCGGCGGGGGGAACAGAGACCCAGTACTTC
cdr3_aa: CASSLPAGGTETQYF

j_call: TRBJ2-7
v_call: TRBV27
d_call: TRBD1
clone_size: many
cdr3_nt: TGTGCCAGCAGGACCGGGACAGGGACCCACGAGCAGTACTTC
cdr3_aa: CASRTGTGTHEQYF

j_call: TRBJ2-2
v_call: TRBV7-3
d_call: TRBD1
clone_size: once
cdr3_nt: TGTGCCAGCAGCCCCGGGACAGGGGGCACCGGGGAGCTGTTTTTT
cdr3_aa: CASSPGTGGTGELFF

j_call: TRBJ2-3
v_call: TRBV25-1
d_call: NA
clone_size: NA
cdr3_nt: TGTGCCAGCGGACAGATTAGCACAGATACGCAGTATTTT
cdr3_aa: CASGQISTDTQYF

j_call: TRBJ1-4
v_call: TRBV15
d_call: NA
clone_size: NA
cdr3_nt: TGTGCCACCAGCCCTCGGGTCCCGGGGGGTGAAAAACTGTTTTTT
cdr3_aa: CATSPRVPGGEKLFF

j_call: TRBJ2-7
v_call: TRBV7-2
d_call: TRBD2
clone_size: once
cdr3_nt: TGTGCCAGCAGCCCGACCGTGGGGGGGACCTACGAGCAGTACTTC
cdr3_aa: CASSPTVGGTYEQYF

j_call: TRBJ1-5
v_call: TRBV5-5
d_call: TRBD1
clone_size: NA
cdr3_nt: TGTGCCAGCAGCTCGTCCCCAACAGGGGTGCAGCCCCAGCATTTT
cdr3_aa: CASSSSPTGVQPQHF

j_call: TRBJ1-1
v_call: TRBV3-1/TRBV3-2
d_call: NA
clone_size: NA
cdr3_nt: TGTGCCAGCAGCCAGGGGGCGCTGACTGAAGCTTTCTTT
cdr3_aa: CASSQGALTEAFF

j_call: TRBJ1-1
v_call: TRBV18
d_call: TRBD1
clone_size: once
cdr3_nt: TGTGCCAGCTCACCACCGATGTTGGGGACAGGAAGTGCTTTCTTT
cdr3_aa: CASSPPMLGTGSAFF

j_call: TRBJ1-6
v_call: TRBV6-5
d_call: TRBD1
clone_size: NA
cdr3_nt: TGTGCCAGCAGTTACGCCGGACAGGTATACAGTCCTCTCCACTTT
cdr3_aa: CASSYAGQVYSPLHF

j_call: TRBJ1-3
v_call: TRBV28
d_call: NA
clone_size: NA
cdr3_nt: TGTGCCAGCTTATTGGAGGGCCGAAACACCATATATTTT
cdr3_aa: CASLLEGRNTIYF

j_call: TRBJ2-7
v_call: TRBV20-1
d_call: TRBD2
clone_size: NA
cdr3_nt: TGCAGTGCTAGTGACTGGGGCGGGAGCGATTCCTACGAGCAGTACTTC
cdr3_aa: CSASDWGGSDSYEQYF

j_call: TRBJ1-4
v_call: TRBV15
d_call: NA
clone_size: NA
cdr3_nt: TGTGCCACCAGCAGAGATGGACTCGATGCGGGGCGAATGTTGATGTCGGAAAAACTGTTTTTT
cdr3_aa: CATSRDGLDAGRMLMSEKLFF

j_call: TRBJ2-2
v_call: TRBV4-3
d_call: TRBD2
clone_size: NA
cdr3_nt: TGCGCCAGCAGCCAAGGGGGAGCGGGGGGGCTGTGGGAGCTGTTTTTT
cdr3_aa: CASSQGGAGGLWELFF

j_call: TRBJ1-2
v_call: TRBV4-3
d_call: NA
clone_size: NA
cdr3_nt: TGCGCCAGCAGCCAAGAGGGAGGGGCAGGTGGCTACACCTTC
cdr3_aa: CASSQEGGAGGYTF

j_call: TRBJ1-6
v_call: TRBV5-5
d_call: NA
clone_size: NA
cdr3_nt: TGTGCCAGCAGCCCGGGGTGGAATTCACCCCTCCACTTT
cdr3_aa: CASSPGWNSPLHF

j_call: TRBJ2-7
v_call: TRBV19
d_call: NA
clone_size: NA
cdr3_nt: TGTGCCAGTAGTATCTCCCTCAGGGGCCGGAGCTACGAGCAGTACTTC
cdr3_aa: CASSISLRGRSYEQYF

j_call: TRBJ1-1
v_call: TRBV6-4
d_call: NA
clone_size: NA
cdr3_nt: TGTGCCAGCAGTGAATCCCCCGGGACACTGAACACTGAAGCTTTCTTT
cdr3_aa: CASSESPGTLNTEAFF

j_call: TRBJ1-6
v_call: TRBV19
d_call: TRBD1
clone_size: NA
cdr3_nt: TGTGCCAGTAGCGTCGGGGACAGGGGAAATTCACCCCTCCACTTT
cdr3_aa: CASSVGDRGNSPLHF

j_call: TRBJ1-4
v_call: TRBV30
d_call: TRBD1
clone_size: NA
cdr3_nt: TGTGCCCTCCGAGGACAGGGGGGTCTCGGGGAAAAACTGTTTTTT
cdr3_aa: CALRGQGGLGEKLFF

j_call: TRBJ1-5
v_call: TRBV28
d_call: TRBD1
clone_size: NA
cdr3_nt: TGTGCCAGCAGTTTACCCCAGACAGGGCTTGGGCAGCCCCAGCATTTT
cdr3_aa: CASSLPQTGLGQPQHF